The clone carrying this T cell receptor (beta chain) has a handful of counts. The antigen is unknown. These data are taken from a study of blood T cells in healthy people across ages. Next came a second PCR, run for roughly 6 to 11 cycles, which used a sample-barcoded 5' primer along with a J-beta primer mix. TCRdb passed the 5' RACE reads through MiXCR, listing each CDR3 protein once. The sample includes about 800,000 distinct CDR3 sequences, 20% to 25% seen only once; the top ten take roughly 3.5%. Isolation of PBMCs gave at least 6 million cells per sample. Study findings and constraints: Any conclusive comparison of naive versus antigen-experienced cells was prevented by using unsorted PBMCs. Donors of long life had a larger count of naive CD4+ cells and greater diversity than aged donors.

Losses at the gene ends were 6 bases for V and 4 bases for J; bases not matched to a gene: 6. The CDR3 runs to 14 residues. Germline CDR1 is MDHEN and CDR2 is SYDVKM. The same specimen was also included in a second study, on T cells of mothers and their children.

The sequence derives from a boy between 10 and 17 years old in good health. The chain combines TRBV28 with TRBJ2-7, with TRBD1 identical over 10 bases. The sequenced material came from blood. The CDR3 bases are TGTGCCAGCAGACGACCGGGACAGGGGTACGAGCAGTACTTC. It specifies CASRRPGQGYEQYF.